The rows below give T cell receptor beta chains drawn from one sample of a study of Ad26.COV2.S vaccination and SARS-CoV-2 variants. Profiling relied on immunoSEQ multiplex PCR, and the TCRdb table lists in-frame clones only, not all of them. Of about 400,000 clones listed, approximately 90% are singletons. Source: peripheral blood, taken in a trial of Ad26.COV2.S vaccine versus placebo. Receptors were obtained from a person aged 18-60 years who received the Ad26.COV2.S COVID-19 vaccine or a placebo. CDR3s include the opening cysteine and the closing phenylalanine or tryptophan. Each record gives: D gene, clone size, V gene, J gene, CDR3 DNA, CDR3 protein. The D gene is left open where the match is weak. A row's size may be missing; if present it is once, few, many or a size class.

TRBD2,once,TRBV6-5,TRBJ2-7,TGTGCCAGCCTGGGTAGCGGGACCCCCTACGAGCAGTACTTC,CASLGSGTPYEQYF
TRBD1,-,TRBV14,TRBJ2-7,TGTGCCAGCAGCCAAGGCCAGGGGGCGGGGTACGAGCAGTACTTC,CASSQGQGAGYEQYF
TRBD1,-,TRBV7-6,TRBJ1-3,TGTGCCAGCAGCCAACACTCCCCGACAGGGGTAGGCCGGTCGTTTGGAAACACCATATATTTT,CASSQHSPTGVGRSFGNTIYF
-,-,TRBV7-9,TRBJ2-1,TGTGCCAGCAGCTTAGTTGGGGGAGGAGTCAATGAGCAGTTCTTC,CASSLVGGGVNEQFF
-,-,TRBV6-2/TRBV6-3,TRBJ2-5,TGTGCCAGCAGTACCAGGGGCCTCCTCGAGACCCAGTACTTC,CASSTRGLLETQYF
-,-,TRBV27,TRBJ1-5,TGTGCCAGCAGCGAGGGCTATAGCAATCAGCCCCAGCATTTT,CASSEGYSNQPQHF
-,-,TRBV3-1/TRBV3-2,TRBJ1-1,TGTGCCAGCAGCCAAGAGGGCACGCGAGGCACTGAAGCTTTCTTT,CASSQEGTRGTEAFF
-,-,TRBV15,TRBJ2-3,TGTGCCACCAGCAGAGATGGATTCACAGATACGCAGTATTTT,CATSRDGFTDTQYF
TRBD1,-,TRBV7-8,TRBJ1-5,TGTGCCAGCAGCTTTGCCAGGGGGGGAATTAGCAATCAGCCCCAGCATTTT,CASSFARGGISNQPQHF
-,many,TRBV2,TRBJ2-1,TGTGCCAGCAGTGAAGCTAGCGGAAACGAGCAGTTCTTC,CASSEASGNEQFF
-,-,TRBV28,TRBJ1-2,TGTGCCAGCCAGGGGTCCTATGGCTACACCTTC,CASQGSYGYTF
-,-,TRBV20-1,TRBJ2-1,TGCAGTGTATGGGGGCCGAACTTCCAGTTCTTC,CSVWGPNFQFF
TRBD1,once,TRBV12-5,TRBJ2-2,TGTGCTAGTGGCTTCTGGACAGGGGAAAACACCGGGGAGCTGTTTTTT,CASGFWTGENTGELFF
TRBD1,-,TRBV30,TRBJ1-5,TGTGCCTGGAGTGTACAAGGACAGGGGGATAGTCAGCCCCAGCATTTT,CAWSVQGQGDSQPQHF
-,once,TRBV5-4,TRBJ1-3,TGTGCCAGCAGCTGGAGCAGCGGCTCTGGAAACACCATATATTTT,CASSWSSGSGNTIYF
-,-,TRBV9,TRBJ2-2,TGTGCCAGCAGCGTAGCTCTCGGGGGAGGACGAAGCGGGGAGCTGTTTTTT,CASSVALGGGRSGELFF
-,-,TRBV28,TRBJ1-2,TGTGCCAGCAGTCCTTCTGAGTGGCCCGTTGGGGACTATGGCTACACCTTC,CASSPSEWPVGDYGYTF
TRBD2,-,TRBV5-5,TRBJ2-7,TGTGCCAGCAGCTTGAGCGGGAGAGGCTACGAGCAGTACTTC,CASSLSGRGYEQYF
-,few,TRBV4-3,TRBJ2-7,TGCGCCAGCAGCCAAGCCGGTTCGCGGAAAGAGGGCTACGAGCAGTACTTC,CASSQAGSRKEGYEQYF
-,-,TRBV9,TRBJ1-6,TGTGCCAGCAGCGTAGATCCAGTCCCGGCAGGACCCCTCCACTTT,CASSVDPVPAGPLHF
-,-,TRBV6-5,TRBJ1-1,TGTGCCAGCAGTTACTCTTGGGGGGACACTGAAGCTTTCTTT,CASSYSWGDTEAFF
-,-,TRBV5-8,TRBJ1-3,TGTGCCAGCACCCCGAATGGCGCCAAGTACTCTGGAAACACCATATATTTT,CASTPNGAKYSGNTIYF
-,-,TRBV2,TRBJ2-2,TGTGCCAGCAGGGAGACCGGGGAGCTGTTTTTT,CASRETGELFF
-,-,TRBV5-5,TRBJ2-7,TGTGCCAGCAGTAGGGACTCCACATCCTACGAGCAGTACTTC,CASSRDSTSYEQYF
TRBD1,-,TRBV7-6,TRBJ2-1,TGTGCCAGCAGCTTAGTAGGGGGCCTGAATGAGCAGTTCTTC,CASSLVGGLNEQFF
TRBD2,once,TRBV14,TRBJ2-1,TGTGCCAGCAGCCAAGACGCTAGCGGAAGAGACAATGAGCAGTTCTTC,CASSQDASGRDNEQFF
TRBD2,-,TRBV3-1/TRBV3-2,TRBJ2-2,TGTGCCAGCAGCCAAGGTACGGGAGGAACGTCCACCGGGGAGCTGTTTTTT,CASSQGTGGTSTGELFF
-,few,TRBV24-1,TRBJ2-1,TGTGCCACCAGTGATTCAGGGGATGAGCAGTTCTTC,CATSDSGDEQFF
-,-,TRBV6-5,TRBJ2-5,TGTGCCAGCCCGGAAGAGACCCAGTACTTC,CASPEETQYF
TRBD1,-,TRBV10-3,TRBJ2-1,TGTGCCATCAGTGAAGGGACAGCCAAGATTGAGCAGTTCTTC,CAISEGTAKIEQFF
-,-,TRBV19,TRBJ1-2,TGTGCCAGTACCTCAGACGGTTATGGCTACACCTTC,CASTSDGYGYTF
-,-,TRBV7-3,TRBJ2-5,TGTGCCAGCAGCCCCTATAGTGGGGAGACCCAGTACTTC,CASSPYSGETQYF
TRBD1,-,TRBV24-1,TRBJ1-3,TGTGCCACCAGTGATTTAGACAGGGCGGGAGGAAACACCATATATTTT,CATSDLDRAGGNTIYF
-,once,TRBV5-1,TRBJ2-3,TGCGCCAGCAGCCCTAGGGGGGGCACAGATACGCAGTATTTT,CASSPRGGTDTQYF
-,few,TRBV6-5,TRBJ2-7,TGTGCCAGCAGTTACGTACGGCTGGGGTTACCCTACGAGCAGTACTTC,CASSYVRLGLPYEQYF
TRBD1,-,TRBV5-1,TRBJ2-7,TGCGCCAGCAGCTTGGGGCGACAGGGGAACGAGCAGTACTTC,CASSLGRQGNEQYF
TRBD1,-,TRBV5-5,TRBJ2-5,TGTGCCAGCGGGCTTCTGGGACAGGGGGACGGGACCCAGTACTTC,CASGLLGQGDGTQYF
TRBD1,-,TRBV25-1,TRBJ2-7,TGTGCCAGCAGGGGGGGACAGGCGGTCGGCGAGCAGTACTTC,CASRGGQAVGEQYF
-,-,TRBV19,TRBJ2-2,TGTGCCAGTAGTATGGGCGGGGAGCTGTTTTTT,CASSMGGELFF
-,once,TRBV25-1,TRBJ2-2,TGTGCCAGCAGTGAATCCGGGGAGCTGTTTTTT,CASSESGELFF